These 20 T cell receptor beta chains share one sample of origin, sequenced in a study of cytomegalovirus exposure and HLA in healthy donors. The PCR contained 60 Vbeta and 13 Jbeta primers. Here immunoSEQ multiplex PCR was the method, and the copy in TCRdb shows in-frame clones only, minus some. The profile shows 150,000 or so clones, about 80% of them singletons. The sequenced material came from PBMCs. Source of these receptors: a woman between 40 and 50 years old in good health and CMV-seronegative.

The chain couples TRBV6-1 to TRBJ2-1; 7 bases fit TRBD1. CDR1 MNHNS and CDR2 SASEGT come from the germline V gene. The CDR3 totals 11 residues. V dropped 2 bases and J dropped 12; count of bases not matched to a gene: 1. The DNA for the CDR3 is TGTGCCAGCAGTGAATACAGGGGGCAGTTCTTC. This sequence encodes CASSEYRGQFF.

The genes are TRBV5-1 and TRBJ2-3; 10 bases map to TRBD2. Trimming at V came to 7 bases and at J to 0 bases, leaving 5 bases not matched to a gene. CDR1 SGHRS and CDR2 YFSETQ come from the germline V gene. There are 15 residues in the CDR3. Written as DNA, the CDR3 is TGCGCCAGCGGCGTGACTAGCGGGAGCACAGATACGCAGTATTTT. This gives the protein CASGVTSGSTDTQYF.

Comment on this clone: Different DNA sequences within this sample yield the same CDR3. V gene TRBV9 combines with J gene TRBJ2-7, with 10 bases that match TRBD2. The V gene end was trimmed by 0 bases and the J gene end by 0 bases; junction bases not matched to a gene: 0. There are 15 residues in the CDR3. Germline V gene sequence: CDR1 SGDLS, CDR2 YYNGEE. CDR3 nucleotide sequence: TGTGCCAGCAGCGTAGCTAGCGGGGGCTCCTACGAGCAGTACTTC. Protein sequence: CASSVASGGSYEQYF.

This chain uses TRBV4-1 with TRBJ1-1; 8 positions match TRBD1. The CDR3 runs to 13 residues. V lost 6 bases to trimming and J lost 0 bases; unmatched junction nucleotides: 0. Germline values: CDR1 MGHRA, CDR2 YSYEKL. CDR3 residues: CASRTGVNTEAFF. The CDR3, as DNA: TGCGCCAGCAGGACAGGGGTGAACACTGAAGCTTTCTTT.

The rearrangement joins TRBV5-6 to TRBJ2-5; D is perhaps TRBD1 (5 bases). V lost 2 bases, J lost 7 bases, and 12 bases lay in between. The CDR3 length is 13 residues. Germline-derived CDR1 and CDR2 are SGHDT and YYEEEE. The CDR3 coding sequence is TGTGCCAGCAGCTTAGCAGGGTCCAGGACCCAGTACTTC. It translates to CASSLAGSRTQYF.

The sample holds a few counts of this clone. The chain has TRBV7-8 and TRBJ2-7, with 8 bases that match TRBD2. The V gene end was trimmed by 5 bases and the J gene end by 6 bases; junction bases not matched to a gene: 6. Germline CDR1 reads SGHVS; CDR2 reads FQNEAQ. This CDR3 has 13 residues. CDR3 sequence reads: CASSLREGIEQYF. The CDR3 region has the DNA TGTGCCAGCAGCCTCCGGGAGGGAATCGAGCAGTACTTC.

The chain is built from TRBV11-2 and TRBJ1-5, with D tentatively TRBD1 (6 bases). There are 13 residues in the CDR3. V gave up 4 bases and J gave up 6 bases, with 10 bases separating them. Germline CDR1 reads SGHAT; CDR2 reads FQNNGV. CDR3 nucleotides: TGTGCCAGCAGCTGGCAGGGGCGTCAGCCCCAGCATTTT. This encodes CASSWQGRQPQHF.

V is TRBV11-1 and J is TRBJ2-7; a possible D gene is TRBD1 (6 bases). The CDR3 extends over 14 amino acids. In germline, CDR1 is SGHAT, CDR2 FQDESV (reference sequence). V lost 5 bases and J 2 bases, leaving 13 bases between the germline ends. The CDR3 nucleotides are TGTGCCAGCAGCAGGGGGACAAGGGCCTACGAGCAGTACTTC. It is translated as CASSRGTRAYEQYF.

The chain is built from TRBV11-2 and TRBJ1-4; TRBD1 agrees at 8 bases. J lost 7 bases, V lost 6 bases, and 19 bases had no gene match. Germline CDR1 reads SGHAT; CDR2 reads FQNNGV. The CDR3 runs to 18 residues. The chain's CDR3 is CASRKLGQEGLKGEKLFF. In nucleotides, the CDR3 is TGTGCCAGCAGGAAACTGGGACAGGAAGGGTTGAAGGGTGAAAAACTGTTTTTT.

This clone was seen a handful of times. The rearrangement uses TRBV7-8 and TRBJ2-7; TRBD1 matches at 8 bases. V trimming: 1 base; J trimming: 3 bases; junction bases outside the gene matches: 5. The CDR3 is made up of 15 amino acids. Germline V CDR1 and CDR2: SGHVS, FQNEAQ. CDR3 protein: CASSLVQGARYEQYF. The CDR3 DNA is TGTGCCAGCAGCTTAGTTCAGGGGGCTCGCTACGAGCAGTACTTC.

V and J are TRBV5-4 and TRBJ2-2; 7 nucleotides line up with TRBD1. V gave up 4 bases and J gave up 3 bases; unmatched junction bases: 6. The CDR3 is 15 residues long. Germline CDR1 and CDR2: SGHNT and YYREEE (reference sequence). DNA of the CDR3: TGTGCCAGCAGCGTTTTCGGGACAGACACCGGGGAGCTGTTTTTT. Protein sequence: CASSVFGTDTGELFF.

The sample holds one count of this clone. V is TRBV11-3 and J is TRBJ2-1; D is possibly TRBD2 (6 bases). This CDR3 comprises 13 residues. V gave up 4 bases and J gave up 9 bases, with 13 bases separating them. The germline V gene encodes CDR1 SGHNT and CDR2 YENEEA. The CDR3: CASSSQEGFEQFF. In nucleotides, the CDR3 is TGTGCCAGCAGCTCCCAGGAGGGCTTTGAGCAGTTCTTC.

This sequence joins TRBV30 and TRBJ2-2, with D possibly being TRBD1 (5 bases). Between the trimmed V and J ends, which lost 3 bases and 5 bases, there was a span of 7 bases. The germline gives CDR1 GTSNPN, CDR2 SVGIG (reference sequence). The CDR3 covers 12 residues. The CDR3 DNA follows: TGTGCCTGGAGAGGGGATACCGGGGAGCTGTTTTTT. This sequence encodes CAWRGDTGELFF.

This rearrangement joins TRBV11-1 to TRBJ2-7; TRBD1 matches 9 bases. The ends lost 8 bases at V and 7 bases at J; junction bases unmatched: 12. The CDR3 has 14 residues. Germline CDR1 SGHAT, CDR2 FQDESV (reference sequence). In DNA, the CDR3 is TGTGCCAGCGAGTGGGGGACAGGGCGTGGGGAGCAGTACTTC. Residues: CASEWGTGRGEQYF.

V is TRBV21-1 and J is TRBJ2-3; TRBD2 reflects the table's D call only, with no check against the DNA. TRBV21-1 is flagged as a pseudogene. The CDR3 extends over 19 amino acids. DNA for the CDR3: TGTGCCAGCAGCAAACGGGAGCGGGAGGCTGAAGGATGCACAGATACGCAGTATTTT. Its translation is CASSKREREAEGCTDTQYF.

The rearrangement uses TRBV27 and TRBJ2-5; 9 nucleotides match TRBD2. The last part of the DNA fits TRBJ2-7 better; the J call may be wrong. The CDR3 sequence is 15 residues long. CDR1 is MNHEY and CDR2 is SMNVEV in the germline V gene (reference sequence). The CDR3 nucleotides read TGTGCCAGCAGTCGACAGGTGCTAGCGGGACGCGAGCAGTACTTC. Translating gives CASSRQVLAGREQYF.

This chain uses TRBV7-2 with TRBJ1-2; D perhaps matches TRBD1 (5 bases). V shed 5 bases and J shed 4 bases, with 8 bases lying between them. The CDR3 loop spans 12 amino acids. Per germline, CDR1 SGHTA and CDR2 FQGNSA. The CDR3 coding sequence is TGTGCCAGCAGCCCCAGGGTCTATGGCTACACCTTC. The encoded protein is CASSPRVYGYTF.

The chain is built from TRBV7-9 and TRBJ1-1; 8 bases match TRBD1. Looked up from germline, CDR1 is SEHNR and CDR2 is FQNEAQ (reference sequence). Unmatched junction bases numbered 8, after V lost 3 bases and J lost 5 bases. This CDR3 has 15 amino acids. CDR3 region: CASSFKIQGGTEAFF. CDR3 coding DNA: TGTGCCAGCAGCTTTAAAATACAGGGGGGGACTGAAGCTTTCTTT. Together with reference TRBV7-9 and TRBJ1-1, the CDR3 gives the full variable domain: DTGVSQNPRHKITKRGQNVTFRCDPISEHNRLYWYRQTLGQGPEFLTYFQNEAQLEKSRLLSDRFSAERPKGSFSTLEIQRTEQGDSAMYLCASSFKIQGGTEAFFGQGTRLTVV.

In DNA form, the CDR3 reads TGTGCCAGCAGTTACTCACTAGCGGGGGGAGAGCAGTTCTTC. Amino acid sequence: CASSYSLAGGEQFF. J is TRBJ2-1 and V is TRBV6-6; the match to TRBD2 covers 12 bases. The CDR3 is made up of 14 amino acids. J was trimmed by 10 bases and V by 0 bases; bases with no gene match: 1. Germline values: CDR1 MNHNY, CDR2 SVGAGI (reference sequence).

V and J are TRBV19 and TRBJ2-3; possible D gene TRBD2, 5 bases. The CDR3 totals 14 residues. Deletions cut 3 bases from V and 3 bases from J, with 10 bases between. Germline CDR1 reads LNHDA; CDR2 reads SQIVND (reference sequence). Here the CDR3 DNA reads TGTGCCAGTAGTATGAAAGGGAGAACAGATACGCAGTATTTT. This codes for CASSMKGRTDTQYF.